A selection of T cell receptor beta chains follows, all from one sample in a study of identical twins. TCRdb fed the 5' RACE reads into MiXCR, producing one record per CDR3 protein. The sample holds about 890,000 distinct CDR3 sequences, roughly an eighth seen once. The sample was also reused in another study, on yellow fever vaccine responses in identical twins.

The source material was PBMCs. The receptor set was obtained from a woman between 18 and 30 years old in good health. Each CDR3 is given with its conserved first and last residue. The order of the fields is clone size, D gene, J gene, V gene, CDR3 DNA, CDR3 protein. D genes are given only for firm matches. The size field is filled for only some rows; it gives once, few, many or a size class.

clone size: -; D gene: -; J gene: TRBJ1-2; V gene: TRBV7-9; CDR3 DNA: TGTGCCAGCAGCCGTGATTGGGGGAACTATGGCTACACCTTC; CDR3 protein: CASSRDWGNYGYTF
clone size: -; D gene: TRBD1; J gene: TRBJ1-6; V gene: TRBV5-1; CDR3 DNA: TGCGCCAGCAGCTTGTCTTGGACAGGGGACAATTCACCCCTCCACTTT; CDR3 protein: CASSLSWTGDNSPLHF
clone size: few; D gene: -; J gene: TRBJ2-1; V gene: TRBV7-8; CDR3 DNA: TGTGCCAGCAGCCCGTTCAGGGGCAATGAGCAGTTCTTC; CDR3 protein: CASSPFRGNEQFF
clone size: -; D gene: TRBD2; J gene: TRBJ2-2; V gene: TRBV7-9; CDR3 DNA: TGTGCCAGCAGGTTAGCGGGAGACGAAACCGGGGAGCTGTTTTTT; CDR3 protein: CASRLAGDETGELFF
clone size: -; D gene: -; J gene: TRBJ2-2; V gene: TRBV5-1; CDR3 DNA: TGCGCCAGCAGCTTGGGTTCAACTACGAACACCGGGGAGCTGTTTTTT; CDR3 protein: CASSLGSTTNTGELFF
clone size: many; D gene: TRBD2; J gene: TRBJ2-1; V gene: TRBV6-2/TRBV6-3; CDR3 DNA: TGTGCCAGCAGGATAACTAGCGGGTGGTACAATGAGCAGTTCTTC; CDR3 protein: CASRITSGWYNEQFF
clone size: -; D gene: -; J gene: TRBJ2-1; V gene: TRBV5-5; CDR3 DNA: TGTGCCAGCAGCTTGGAGGCAGGGTGGTACAATGAGCAGTTCTTC; CDR3 protein: CASSLEAGWYNEQFF
clone size: few; D gene: -; J gene: TRBJ2-6; V gene: TRBV12-3/TRBV12-4; CDR3 DNA: TGTGCCAGCAGTTTAGACAGGGTACAGGCCGGGGCCAACGTCCTGACTTTC; CDR3 protein: CASSLDRVQAGANVLTF
clone size: many; D gene: TRBD1; J gene: TRBJ2-2; V gene: TRBV10-1; CDR3 DNA: TGCGCCAGCAGGACAGGGACCGGGGAGCTGTTTTTT; CDR3 protein: CASRTGTGELFF
clone size: -; D gene: TRBD1; J gene: TRBJ1-1; V gene: TRBV20-1; CDR3 DNA: TGCAGTTTCCTGACAGGGTTGGGCACTGAAGCTTTCTTT; CDR3 protein: CSFLTGLGTEAFF
clone size: many; D gene: -; J gene: TRBJ2-1; V gene: TRBV3-1; CDR3 DNA: TGTGCCAGCAGCCCCACAGGGCCGTCCTACAATGAGCAGTTCTTC; CDR3 protein: CASSPTGPSYNEQFF
clone size: few; D gene: -; J gene: TRBJ1-1; V gene: TRBV20-1; CDR3 DNA: TGCAGTGCTAGGGCAGACGAAGCTTTCTTT; CDR3 protein: CSARADEAFF
clone size: -; D gene: TRBD1; J gene: TRBJ2-7; V gene: TRBV19; CDR3 DNA: TGTGCCAGTAGTTTACTACCGGGACAGGGGAGCTACGAGCAGTACTTC; CDR3 protein: CASSLLPGQGSYEQYF
clone size: -; D gene: TRBD1; J gene: TRBJ2-3; V gene: TRBV3-1; CDR3 DNA: TGTGCCAGCAGCCGGCCCGGGACAGGTACAGATACGCAGTATTTT; CDR3 protein: CASSRPGTGTDTQYF
clone size: -; D gene: -; J gene: TRBJ1-5; V gene: TRBV6-1; CDR3 DNA: TGTGCCAGCAGTGAAGCAGGCAGTGTAAGCAATCAGCCCCAGCATTTT; CDR3 protein: CASSEAGSVSNQPQHF
clone size: -; D gene: -; J gene: TRBJ1-3; V gene: TRBV4-3; CDR3 DNA: TGCGCCAGCAGCCAAGAGTCCGCAGTTAAACCCCACCGCTCTGGAAACACCATATATTTT; CDR3 protein: CASSQESAVKPHRSGNTIYF
clone size: few; D gene: -; J gene: TRBJ2-1; V gene: TRBV9; CDR3 DNA: TGTGCCAGCAGCGTAGGGGGGCTACGGAATGAGCAGTTCTTC; CDR3 protein: CASSVGGLRNEQFF
clone size: -; D gene: TRBD2; J gene: TRBJ2-1; V gene: TRBV2; CDR3 DNA: TGTGCCAGTCGTAAGCTAGCGGGCCCCTACAATGAGCAGTTCTTC; CDR3 protein: CASRKLAGPYNEQFF
clone size: few; D gene: -; J gene: TRBJ2-6; V gene: TRBV10-3; CDR3 DNA: TGTGCCATCAGTGAGTCTGGCGATACTGGGGCCAACGTCCTGACTTTC; CDR3 protein: CAISESGDTGANVLTF
clone size: many; D gene: -; J gene: TRBJ1-5; V gene: TRBV10-3; CDR3 DNA: TGTGCCATCAGTGAGACTGGGGGCAATCAGCCCCAGCATTTT; CDR3 protein: CAISETGGNQPQHF
clone size: -; D gene: TRBD1; J gene: TRBJ1-1; V gene: TRBV18; CDR3 DNA: TGTGCCAGCTCAAGACAGGGCGAGTTGGCCACTGAAGCTTTCTTT; CDR3 protein: CASSRQGELATEAFF
clone size: few; D gene: -; J gene: TRBJ2-1; V gene: TRBV10-3; CDR3 DNA: TGTGCCATCAGTGATATAGGGAATGAGCAGTTCTTC; CDR3 protein: CAISDIGNEQFF
clone size: few; D gene: -; J gene: TRBJ1-5; V gene: TRBV4-1; CDR3 DNA: TGCGCCAGCAGCCAAGGCGCGGGGGAGCCCCAGCATTTT; CDR3 protein: CASSQGAGEPQHF
clone size: -; D gene: TRBD1; J gene: TRBJ1-5; V gene: TRBV12-3/TRBV12-4; CDR3 DNA: TGTGCCAGCAGGAAGACAGGGCCGGGTCAGCCCCAGCATTTT; CDR3 protein: CASRKTGPGQPQHF
clone size: -; D gene: TRBD1; J gene: TRBJ2-5; V gene: TRBV5-6; CDR3 DNA: TGTGCCAGCAGCTTTGGGACAGGGAAGGAGACCCAGTACTTC; CDR3 protein: CASSFGTGKETQYF
clone size: -; D gene: TRBD2; J gene: TRBJ2-3; V gene: TRBV15; CDR3 DNA: TGTGCCACTAGGACGAGCGGGAGTGGTACAGATACGCAGTATTTT; CDR3 protein: CATRTSGSGTDTQYF
clone size: many; D gene: -; J gene: TRBJ1-5; V gene: TRBV12-3/TRBV12-4; CDR3 DNA: TGTGCCAGCAGTTTAATTCAGGGAACGAGTCAGCCCCAGCATTTT; CDR3 protein: CASSLIQGTSQPQHF
clone size: few; D gene: -; J gene: TRBJ2-1; V gene: TRBV20-1; CDR3 DNA: TGCAGTGCTAGAGATTTAAGGACAGGGAGGGATGAGCAGTTCTTC; CDR3 protein: CSARDLRTGRDEQFF
clone size: -; D gene: -; J gene: TRBJ1-2; V gene: TRBV7-2; CDR3 DNA: TGTGCCAGCAGCTTAGAGGGCCGACTCACTAACTATGGCTACACCTTC; CDR3 protein: CASSLEGRLTNYGYTF
clone size: many; D gene: TRBD2; J gene: TRBJ2-7; V gene: TRBV28; CDR3 DNA: TGTGCCAGCAGTTTATATTTGCGGGAGAACGAGCAGTACTTC; CDR3 protein: CASSLYLRENEQYF
clone size: many; D gene: TRBD2; J gene: TRBJ2-7; V gene: TRBV5-1; CDR3 DNA: TGCGCCAGCAACGTTGGTACTAGCGGACCTGGGTACGAGCAGTACTTC; CDR3 protein: CASNVGTSGPGYEQYF
clone size: many; D gene: -; J gene: TRBJ1-1; V gene: TRBV12-3/TRBV12-4; CDR3 DNA: TGTGCCAGCAGTTGGGCGGGGGTTTCTGAAGCTTTCTTT; CDR3 protein: CASSWAGVSEAFF
clone size: -; D gene: -; J gene: TRBJ1-1; V gene: TRBV29-1; CDR3 DNA: TGCAGCGGTACAGGGCCCTACGTGATGAACACTGAAGCTTTCTTT; CDR3 protein: CSGTGPYVMNTEAFF
clone size: few; D gene: TRBD2; J gene: TRBJ2-1; V gene: TRBV5-1; CDR3 DNA: TGCGCCAGCAGCTTGTTTGGGACTAGCGGGGGATCCTACAATGAGCAGTTCTTC; CDR3 protein: CASSLFGTSGGSYNEQFF
clone size: -; D gene: -; J gene: TRBJ2-5; V gene: TRBV20-1; CDR3 DNA: TGCAGTGCTAACCAGGGAACCTACCAAGAGACCCAGTACTTC; CDR3 protein: CSANQGTYQETQYF
clone size: -; D gene: -; J gene: TRBJ1-1; V gene: TRBV11-2; CDR3 DNA: TGTGCCAGCAGCTTAGGGGACTTCACTGAAGCTTTCTTT; CDR3 protein: CASSLGDFTEAFF
clone size: few; D gene: TRBD1; J gene: TRBJ1-2; V gene: TRBV12-3/TRBV12-4; CDR3 DNA: TGTGCCAGCAGTCCGGACAGGAGTTTCTATGGCTACACCTTC; CDR3 protein: CASSPDRSFYGYTF
clone size: -; D gene: TRBD1; J gene: TRBJ2-7; V gene: TRBV7-8; CDR3 DNA: TGTGCCAGCAGCTTGACTGGGACAGTATACTACGAGCAGTACTTC; CDR3 protein: CASSLTGTVYYEQYF
clone size: -; D gene: -; J gene: TRBJ2-1; V gene: TRBV5-1; CDR3 DNA: TGCGCCAGCAGCTTGGGGGGGCTAGCGGCCGACTACAATGAGCAGTTCTTC; CDR3 protein: CASSLGGLAADYNEQFF
clone size: -; D gene: -; J gene: TRBJ1-1; V gene: TRBV20-1; CDR3 DNA: TGCAGTGATTCGAACACTGAAGCTTTCTTT; CDR3 protein: CSDSNTEAFF
clone size: few; D gene: TRBD2; J gene: TRBJ2-3; V gene: TRBV20-1; CDR3 DNA: TGCAGTGCTCCATGGGGAATAGCGGGGGGCACAGATACGCAGTATTTT; CDR3 protein: CSAPWGIAGGTDTQYF
clone size: few; D gene: TRBD2; J gene: TRBJ2-1; V gene: TRBV15; CDR3 DNA: TGTGCCACCAGCAGTTCCCTAGCGGGGGAAGTAGTCAATGAGCAGTTCTTC; CDR3 protein: CATSSSLAGEVVNEQFF
clone size: -; D gene: TRBD2; J gene: TRBJ2-5; V gene: TRBV20-1; CDR3 DNA: TGCAGTGCTAGAGTTTGGACTAGCGGATCACAAGAGACCCAGTACTTC; CDR3 protein: CSARVWTSGSQETQYF
clone size: -; D gene: TRBD2; J gene: TRBJ2-1; V gene: TRBV11-2; CDR3 DNA: TGTGCCAGCAGCTTAGATTATGAGGTCCTAGCGGGAGCCTACAATGAGCAGTTCTTC; CDR3 protein: CASSLDYEVLAGAYNEQFF
clone size: few; D gene: -; J gene: TRBJ2-5; V gene: TRBV10-3; CDR3 DNA: TGTGCCATCTCGCGTGACAGACAAGAGACCCAGTACTTC; CDR3 protein: CAISRDRQETQYF
clone size: many; D gene: -; J gene: TRBJ2-2; V gene: TRBV6-1; CDR3 DNA: TGTGCCACAACTCCCCGAGGGCCTAACACCGGGGAGCTGTTTTTT; CDR3 protein: CATTPRGPNTGELFF
clone size: -; D gene: TRBD2; J gene: TRBJ2-4; V gene: TRBV29-1; CDR3 DNA: TGCAGCGTTCGACGGGAGGGGTCCGAAAACATTCAGTACTTC; CDR3 protein: CSVRREGSENIQYF
clone size: many; D gene: -; J gene: TRBJ1-2; V gene: TRBV12-3/TRBV12-4; CDR3 DNA: TGTGCCAGCAGTTATCAGGGGCGCGGAGGCTACACCTTC; CDR3 protein: CASSYQGRGGYTF